This T cell receptor beta chain was found in a study of tissue T cells after allogeneic stem cell transplantation (dated by TCRdb to between 2021 and 2022). Background for the entire study: The study profiled TCR beta repertoires across many tissues from research autopsies of patients with and without GVHD, plus mouse models of GVHD. On the human side, the study was prospective and observational, with no blinding or randomization. General study outcomes and caveats: Within patients, how anatomically similar the tissues were was a key factor in shaping TCR repertoire composition, regardless of disease or transplant status. The patient cohort was small and varied clinically, and sampling depth was recognized as a limitation. Only a few T cell clones appeared in more than one patient, yet motif-based clustering showed tissue-specific repertoire signatures that were shared between patients. Blood and spleen T cells captured only a limited portion of the TCR repertoire detected in tissues, in both patients and mice. The study did not establish which tissue TCRs were alloreactive or antigen-specific, and some clones may have been host cells that persisted.

Library preparation was by the immunoSEQ multiplex PCR assay. Adaptive Biotechnologies performed TCRbeta CDR3 sequencing at survey depth and reported CDR3 sequences, V/J genes, productive frequency, and template counts. TCR beta CDR3 regions were amplified from genomic DNA rather than RNA. In the original analysis: Pairwise repertoire overlap between tissues was quantified with Jensen-Shannon divergence, where 1 means complete divergence and 0 identical. Based on pairwise JSD values, tissues were grouped by single-linkage agglomerative hierarchical clustering, and the results were shown as dendrograms. GLIPH2 was run on all patient samples with simulation_depth 1000, kmer_min_depth 3 and cdr3_length_cutoff 8, and groups with more than two unique CDR3s were retained. A standardized tissue-overlap score was generated by extrapolating Jaccard GLIPH-group overlap across patients to a standard repertoire size of 1000 clones. Associations of diversity with clinical or experimental variables used linear mixed-effect models with tissue fixed effects and individual random effects. TCRdb retrieved this table from immuneACCESS and kept in-frame rearrangements only. Not all clones are present; in checked studies, unresolved V genes account for under half, and no reason is known for the remainder. Clone size and V and J calls were adopted from that table, with D and trimming inferred from the DNA. The sample table shows approximately 1,300 clones, and 58% are seen once. The top ten clonotypes cover around a sixth of the sample.

What the time point label conveys for this sample: mouse harvest day 7 after allogeneic transplant. Each mouse graft consisted of 10^7 T-cell-depleted bone marrow cells plus 10^6 splenic CD5+ T cells and was given by tail vein injection. To model GVHD in mice, a major MHC-mismatch B6 (H2b) into BALB/c (H2d) model was used, and tissues were profiled at day 7 or 14. On day 7 or 14 post-transplant, mouse tissues and retro-orbital blood were harvested with separate sterile tools for each animal, and livers were flushed beforehand. Before genomic DNA was isolated with the DNeasy Blood & Tissue Kit, mouse tissues were minced with razor blades in buffered saline. With regard to this clone: The antigen this receptor binds is unknown. Gene names and germline sequences here are the mouse ones.

This clonotype was sampled from a female BALB/c mouse given C57BL/6 T cells with graft-versus-host disease after an allogeneic hematopoietic cell transplant. Sample: liver tissue.

The sequenced part of the CDR3 DNA is TGTGCCAGCAGGCCGATTTCCAACGAAAGATTATTT. This sequence encodes CASRPISNERLF. The whole CDR3 sequence reads CASRPISNERLFF. The sequence links TRBV26 to TRBJ1-4; confidence is insufficient to name the D gene. The sequenced fragment ends 1 residue before the CDR3 boundary, so the rest is inferred from the germline J gene. V is clipped by 6 bases and J by 0 bases, and the sequence between their germline boundaries is 5 bases long. The CDR3 measures 13 amino acids from cysteine to phenylalanine. The DNA shown is the part of the CDR3 that was read: 36 bases, in frame from base 1. CDR1 is given as KGHPV and CDR2 as FQNQEV, both from the germline V gene (reference sequence).